Listed below are T cell receptor beta chains from one sample, sequenced in a study of T cells after yellow fever vaccination. TCRdb independently ran MiXCR on the 5' RACE reads; one entry per CDR3 protein. The sample contains 12,000 to 15,000 distinct CDR3 sequences, less than 7.5% of which appear only once. The material sequenced was PBMCs, either bulk or a sorted T-cell subset (CD4+, CD8+, memory, or dextramer-sorted; not recorded which), taken on the day of the yellow fever booster vaccination. The receptor source for this set is a young man who received the YFV17D yellow fever vaccine. CDR3s include the opening cysteine and the closing phenylalanine or tryptophan. A D gene is named only where the DNA matches it firmly. Size is omitted from some rows. Given values are once, few, many or a class for expanded clones.

CDR3aa,CDR3nt,v_gene,j_gene,abundance,d_gene
CASSLGEHYGYTF,TGCGCCAGCAGCTTAGGGGAACACTATGGCTACACCTTC,TRBV5-1,TRBJ1-2,many,NA
CASSQPNMYNEQFF,TGTGCCAGCAGCCAGCCAAACATGTACAATGAGCAGTTCTTC,TRBV4-2,TRBJ2-1,NA,NA
CASSLGRRENQYF,TGTGCCAGCAGCTTAGGCCGACGGGAGAACCAGTACTTC,TRBV7-6,TRBJ2-5,NA,NA
CASSHRGETQYF,TGTGCCAGCAGTCACAGGGGGGAGACCCAGTACTTC,TRBV28,TRBJ2-5,NA,TRBD1
CASSLGRGISTDTQYF,TGTGCCAGCAGCTTAGGTCGAGGTATCAGCACAGATACGCAGTATTTT,TRBV11-3,TRBJ2-3,many,NA
CASISPGGRGYTF,TGTGCCAGCATATCCCCCGGGGGAAGAGGCTACACCTTC,TRBV7-2,TRBJ1-2,many,NA
CASSPGLAGGETQYF,TGTGCCAGCAGCCCTGGACTAGCGGGCGGGGAGACCCAGTACTTC,TRBV7-8,TRBJ2-5,many,TRBD2
CASSPGTGYYGYTF,TGTGCCAGCTCACCCGGGACGGGGTACTATGGCTACACCTTC,TRBV18,TRBJ1-2,medium-sized,NA
CASSFRDSIFQPQHF,TGCGCCAGCAGCTTCCGGGACAGCATTTTTCAGCCCCAGCATTTT,TRBV4-1,TRBJ1-5,many,TRBD1
CSARDREMGTTYNEQFF,TGCAGTGCTAGAGATCGAGAAATGGGGACTACCTACAATGAGCAGTTCTTC,TRBV20-1,TRBJ2-1,medium-sized,TRBD2
CSARGQNTEAFF,TGCAGTGCTAGAGGACAGAACACTGAAGCTTTCTTT,TRBV20-1,TRBJ1-1,many,NA
CASSLSAWTSGGSYNEQFF,TGCGCCAGCAGCTTATCGGCCTGGACTAGCGGGGGATCCTACAATGAGCAGTTCTTC,TRBV5-1,TRBJ2-1,many,TRBD2
CASSFLDTQYF,TGTGCCAGCAGCTTTTTGGATACGCAGTATTTT,TRBV7-3,TRBJ2-3,many,NA
CASSQDFRDTEAFF,TGTGCCAGCAGCCAAGATTTCCGGGACACTGAAGCTTTCTTT,TRBV3-1,TRBJ1-1,many,NA
CASSYSGGETDTQYF,TGTGCCAGCAGCTATAGCGGGGGGGAGACAGATACGCAGTATTTT,TRBV7-2,TRBJ2-3,many,TRBD2
CASSQGYGSYNSPLHF,TGCGCCAGCAGCCAAGGTTATGGATCCTATAATTCACCCCTCCACTTT,TRBV4-3,TRBJ1-6,many,NA
CASSLTGLETQYF,TGTGCCAGCAGTCTGACAGGGTTGGAGACCCAGTACTTC,TRBV27,TRBJ2-5,many,TRBD1
CASGNNEQFF,TGTGCCAGCGGGAACAATGAGCAGTTCTTC,TRBV14,TRBJ2-1,many,NA
CASSLALDRGHNSPLHF,TGTGCCAGCAGCTTAGCCCTTGACAGGGGGCATAATTCACCCCTCCACTTT,TRBV7-2,TRBJ1-6,many,TRBD1
CASSSGSWTGSLNQPQHF,TGTGCCAGCAGCTCCGGCTCTTGGACAGGGAGTCTCAATCAGCCCCAGCATTTT,TRBV7-8,TRBJ1-5,many,TRBD1
CASSPIGTHSYNEQFF,TGTGCCAGCAGCCCAATAGGGACTCACTCCTACAATGAGCAGTTCTTC,TRBV7-2,TRBJ2-1,many,NA
CASSLSGSSYNEQFF,TGTGCCAGCAGCTTAAGCGGTAGCTCCTACAATGAGCAGTTCTTC,TRBV7-2,TRBJ2-1,many,NA
CASSFRGPGETQYF,TGTGCCAGCAGCTTCAGGGGGCCGGGAGAGACCCAGTACTTC,TRBV5-5,TRBJ2-5,many,TRBD1
CASSLDQGGGAKVTQYF,TGTGCCAGCAGCTTAGATCAAGGCGGGGGGGCCAAGGTGACCCAGTACTTC,TRBV11-2,TRBJ2-5,many,TRBD2
CASSSSGGADTQYF,TGTGCCAGCAGCTCTAGCGGGGGGGCAGATACGCAGTATTTT,TRBV7-3,TRBJ2-3,many,TRBD2
CASSHFPPDTQYF,TGTGCCAGCAGCCATTTTCCCCCAGATACGCAGTATTTT,TRBV3-1,TRBJ2-3,many,NA
CASSVGGAGTQETQYF,TGTGCCAGCAGCGTCGGGGGAGCGGGTACTCAAGAGACCCAGTACTTC,TRBV5-4,TRBJ2-5,medium-sized,NA
CATSRAGQGEKLFF,TGTGCCACCAGCAGAGCGGGGCAGGGTGAAAAACTGTTTTTT,TRBV15,TRBJ1-4,many,NA
CASSSPTGDSNQPQHF,TGTGCCAGCAGCTCTCCAACAGGGGATAGCAATCAGCCCCAGCATTTT,TRBV7-3,TRBJ1-5,many,TRBD1
CASSLAGENSPLHF,TGTGCCAGCAGCTTAGCTGGGGAGAATTCACCCCTCCACTTT,TRBV7-8,TRBJ1-6,medium-sized,NA
CSVEDWGSEDSTGELFF,TGCAGCGTTGAAGATTGGGGTTCTGAGGATTCCACCGGGGAGCTGTTTTTT,TRBV29-1,TRBJ2-2,large,NA